The following is a T cell receptor (beta chain) sequence with its context. Assay: immunoSEQ multiplex PCR; the TCRdb copy retains only in-frame clones and omits some. The sample has approximately 18,000 clones; around four fifths are singletons. The data were taken from a study of T cell changes during pregnancy in multiple sclerosis. Per the germline V gene, CDR1 is SEHNR and CDR2 is FQNEAQ (reference sequence). The CDR3 covers 15 residues. V dropped 5 bases and J dropped 4 bases, with 15 bases sitting between them. This sequence joins TRBV7-9 and TRBJ2-1, with D possibly TRBD1 on 6 matching bases. This specimen was CD8+ T cells from peripheral blood mononuclear cells, taken in the second trimester of pregnancy. This receptor was obtained from a female donor in good health, enrolled as a control in a pregnancy study. Here the CDR3 DNA reads TGTGCCAGCAGCCCGAGGACAGTCCTTTACAATGAGCAGTTCTTC. It encodes CASSPRTVLYNEQFF.